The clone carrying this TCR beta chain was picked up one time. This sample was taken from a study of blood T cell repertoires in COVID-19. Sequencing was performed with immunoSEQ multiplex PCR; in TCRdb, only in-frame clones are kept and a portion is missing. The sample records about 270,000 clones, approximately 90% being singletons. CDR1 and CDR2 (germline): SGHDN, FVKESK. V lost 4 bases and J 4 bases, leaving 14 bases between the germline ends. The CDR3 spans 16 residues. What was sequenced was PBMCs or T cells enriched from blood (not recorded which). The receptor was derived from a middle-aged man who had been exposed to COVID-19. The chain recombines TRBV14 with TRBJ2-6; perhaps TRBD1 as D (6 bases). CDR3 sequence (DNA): TGTGCCAGCAGCCTACTGGTGGGGGCCGGGGCCAACGTCCTGACTTTC. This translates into CASSLLVGAGANVLTF.